This TCR beta chain derives from a study of blood T cell repertoires in COVID-19. CDR1 is SGHDT and CDR2 is YYEEEE in the germline V gene. Trimming took 6 bases from V and 0 from J, leaving 12 bases between them. This CDR3 has 14 amino acids. Assay used: immunoSEQ multiplex PCR; TCRdb lists only in-frame clones, some missing. The sample includes 150,000 to 200,000 clones, around four fifths of them seen just once. The chain recombines TRBV5-6 with TRBJ2-5; D might be TRBD1 (5 bases). The sequence derives from a woman in her sixties who had recovered from COVID-19. Specimen: PBMCs or T cells enriched from blood (not recorded which). This CDR3 is CASILRGYQETQYF. The CDR3 DNA follows: TGTGCCAGCATCCTAAGGGGATACCAAGAGACCCAGTACTTC.